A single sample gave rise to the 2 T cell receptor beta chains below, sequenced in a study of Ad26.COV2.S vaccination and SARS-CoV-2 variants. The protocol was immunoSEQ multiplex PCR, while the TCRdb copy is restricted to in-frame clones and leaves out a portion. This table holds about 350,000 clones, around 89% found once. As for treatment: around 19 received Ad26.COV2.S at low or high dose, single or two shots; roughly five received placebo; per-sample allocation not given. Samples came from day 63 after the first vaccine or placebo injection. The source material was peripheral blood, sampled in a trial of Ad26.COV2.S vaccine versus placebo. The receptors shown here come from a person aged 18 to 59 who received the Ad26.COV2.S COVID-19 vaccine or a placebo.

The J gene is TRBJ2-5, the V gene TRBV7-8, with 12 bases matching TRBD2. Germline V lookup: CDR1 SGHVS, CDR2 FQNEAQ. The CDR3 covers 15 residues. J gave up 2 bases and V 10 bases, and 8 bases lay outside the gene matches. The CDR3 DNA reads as TGTGCCATCGGACTAGCGGGAAGTCCTCAAGAGACCCAGTACTTC. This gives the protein CAIGLAGSPQETQYF. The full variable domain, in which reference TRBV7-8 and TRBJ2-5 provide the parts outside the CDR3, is GAGVSQSPRYKVAKRGQDVALRCDPISGHVSLFWYQQALGQGPEFLTYFQNEAQLDKSGLPSDRFFAERPEGSVSTLKIQRTQQEDSAVYLCAIGLAGSPQETQYFGPGTRLLVL.

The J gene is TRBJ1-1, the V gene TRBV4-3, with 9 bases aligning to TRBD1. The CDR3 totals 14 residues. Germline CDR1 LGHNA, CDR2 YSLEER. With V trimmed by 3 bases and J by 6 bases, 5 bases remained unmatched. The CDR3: CASSHGTGSSEAFF. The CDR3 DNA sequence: TGCGCCAGCAGCCACGGGACAGGGTCCTCTGAAGCTTTCTTT.